The rows below give T cell receptor beta chains drawn from one sample of a study of blood T cell repertoires in COVID-19. TCRdb's copy holds only in-frame clones and misses some; the assay was immunoSEQ multiplex PCR. The repertoire holds 300,000 or so clones, with roughly 91% as singletons. The sequencing sample was made of peripheral blood. The receptors derive from a man aged 50 or older with active or convalescent COVID-19. Both conserved end residues are part of each CDR3.

V gene | CDR3 protein
TRBV11-2 | CASSLNAGAGSYEQYF
TRBV24-1 | CATSGTSYEQYF
TRBV27 | CASSSTDRGYGYTF
TRBV19 | CASRPNSGAYGYTF
TRBV7-2 | CASSLGLAGVTETQYF
TRBV28 | CASSNHYRQGKGNQPQHF
TRBV30 | CAWGRDTLQETQYF
TRBV5-1 | CASSLGGQGNTIYF
TRBV19 | CASSIRQGVADSYEQYF
TRBV2 | CASSGTGNPYEQYF
TRBV6-2/TRBV6-3 | CASSSPGQGAPEAFF
TRBV30 | CAQNGQGGRFEKLFF
TRBV7-2 | CASSPEGTSGRYEQYF
TRBV5-1 | CASSRTTGSTEAFF
TRBV2 | CASSQQGDWEYF
TRBV5-5 | CASSPYPGQGNGYTF
TRBV27 | CASSPFGIGDSPLHF
TRBV19 | CASRDRAQGYEQYF
TRBV5-4 | CASSLGQGFSYNEQFF
TRBV7-2 | CASSLLGGDQETQYF
TRBV19 | CATSPYRQERANQPQHF
TRBV6-4 | CASSDSNRGHAQPQHF